Below are 30 T cell receptor beta chains sequenced from a single sample in a study of spatial heterogeneity in lung cancer. This sample's time point: sample taken at primary tumor resection. Whole RNA, isolated from tumor, nontumor lung or frozen PBMC, was sequenced without prior sorting. TCRdb processed the 5' RACE reads anew with MiXCR; each CDR3 protein has one entry. The table lists about 380 distinct CDR3 sequences, 39% of them singletons. The input for sequencing was PBMCs, taken at surgery. These TCRs come from a male donor with early-stage non-small cell lung cancer.

Concerning this clonotype: This beta chain turned up in a library designed for alpha chains; as an off-target read, its abundance says little. This chain links TRBV20-1 with TRBJ2-2, with D uncertain. V was cut by 0 bases and J by 7 bases, with 6 bases left in between. The CDR3 extends over 12 amino acids. Germline V CDR1 and CDR2: DFQATT, SNEGSKA (reference sequence). CDR3: CSARDPSGELFF. The CDR3 DNA reads TGCAGTGCTAGAGATCCTAGCGGGGAGCTGTTTTTT.

This clonotype counts as hyperexpanded. This beta chain is a stray sequence in a library constructed for alpha chains; its clone size is not meaningful. The rearrangement links TRBV5-6 to TRBJ2-3; D unclear. The V gene's germline CDR1 is SGHDT and CDR2 YYEEEE. The CDR3 runs to 12 residues. V shed 0 bases and J shed 5 bases, with 4 bases lying between them. CDR3: CASSLGKDTQYF. In DNA form, the CDR3 reads TGTGCCAGCAGCTTGGGGAAAGATACGCAGTATTTT.

A note on this clonotype: Because this beta chain is a stray read in a library intended to capture alpha chains, its abundance should not be given much weight. The V call is TRBV12-3 or TRBV12-4, the J call TRBJ1-6; D is unresolved. Trimming stripped 6 bases from V and 10 bases from J, with 10 bases between. This CDR3 is built from 12 residues. The CDR3: CASSSPGSPLHF. CDR3 nucleotides: TGTGCCAGCAGCTCCCCGGGATCACCCCTCCACTTT.

In the case of this clonotype: A library made for alpha chains picked up this beta chain off target, so its size means little. The chain has TRBV6-1 and TRBJ1-1; D gene unclear. Germline CDR1 MNHNS, CDR2 SASEGT. This CDR3 comprises 13 residues. V was shortened by 5 bases and J by 1 base, with 8 bases between the two germline ends. This CDR3 reads CASSRTGNTEAFF. The CDR3 DNA follows: TGTGCCAGCAGTCGGACGGGGAACACTGAAGCTTTCTTT.

The sample holds a few counts of this clonotype. One end of the junction varies from germline; a read error may be responsible. Being off target in a library aimed at alpha chains, this beta chain has a size of little meaning. V is TRBV29-1 and J is TRBJ2-4, with a tentative D call TRBD1 (6 bases). Germline lookup yields CDR1 SQVTM and CDR2 ANQGSEA. The CDR3 is 11 residues long. CDR3 sequence (DNA): TGCAGCGTCCGGGACAAAAACATACAGTACTTC. Its protein is CSVRDKNIQYF.

By share of the sample, this clonotype is large (0.1 to 1%). The library was prepared for alpha chains; this beta chain is a stray read, so its frequency means little. The J gene is TRBJ1-1, the V gene TRBV5-6; D is perhaps TRBD1 (5 bases). V lost 0 bases to trimming and J lost 1 base, with 7 bases between them. CDR3 length: 14 amino acids. The germline V gene has CDR1 SGHDT and CDR2 YYEEEE. In DNA form, the CDR3 reads TGTGCCAGCAGCTTGGGACAGCGGAACACTGAAGCTTTCTTT. The encoded protein is CASSLGQRNTEAFF.

As concerns this clonotype: As an off-target read in a library built for alpha chains, this beta chain has a frequency of little significance. This chain connects TRBV27 to TRBJ2-7, with D tentatively TRBD1 (6 bases). The germline V and J ends were trimmed by 9 bases and 5 bases, with 20 bases remaining between them. The germline V gene has CDR1 MNHEY and CDR2 SMNVEV (reference sequence). The CDR3 loop spans 14 amino acids. The CDR3 here is CASSAGGRFHEQYF. Here the CDR3 DNA reads TGTGCCAGTTCAGCTGGGGGCCGGTTCCACGAGCAGTACTTC.

By share, this clonotype counts as hyperexpanded. This beta chain is a stray sequence in a library constructed for alpha chains; its clone size is not meaningful. This chain uses TRBV29-1 with TRBJ2-3; the match to TRBD1 covers 8 bases. Looked up from germline, CDR1 is SQVTM and CDR2 is ANQGSEA. Trimming cost V 6 bases and J 4 bases; bases outside gene matches: 9. CDR3 length equals 14 residues. DNA for the CDR3: TGCAGCGTCGTTGAGACAGGGGCCGCAGATACGCAGTATTTT. Translating it yields CSVVETGAADTQYF.

On this clonotype: With the library built for alpha chains, this beta chain is off target and its frequency is not meaningful. The rearrangement links TRBV24-1 to TRBJ2-3; maybe TRBD2 (5 bases). Trimming pared 0 bases from V and 5 bases from J, leaving 8 bases between. The germline V gene encodes CDR1 KGHDR and CDR2 SFDVKD. This CDR3 contains 14 residues. The CDR3 reads CATSDLGLEDTQYF. The CDR3 region has the DNA TGTGCCACCAGTGATTTGGGACTTGAAGATACGCAGTATTTT.

In this sample, this clonotype turned up a few times. For a library built for alpha chains, this beta chain is a stray read; little rests on its size. This chain links TRBV12-3 or TRBV12-4 with TRBJ2-1; D is possibly TRBD2 (5 bases). The V gene lost 5 bases and the J gene lost 7 bases, with 9 bases spanning the gap. This CDR3 region has 12 residues. The CDR3 bases are TGTGCCAGCAGTCGGACTGGGAATGAGCAGTTCTTC. This translates into CASSRTGNEQFF.

This clonotype came up a few times. Found in a library prepared for alpha chains, this beta chain is an off-target read, and its abundance has little meaning. The chain uses TRBV5-1 and TRBJ2-7, with 7 bases aligning to TRBD1. The CDR3 is made up of 14 amino acids. Germline-derived CDR1 and CDR2 are SGHRS and YFSETQ. V was clipped by 3 bases and J by 5 bases; unmatched bases: 8. CDR3 in DNA: TGCGCCAGCAGCTCCGAGGGGGCGAAGGACGAGCAGTACTTC. Translated: CASSSEGAKDEQYF.

This clonotype turned up a few times. This beta chain is a stray sequence in a library constructed for alpha chains; its clone size is not meaningful. V and J are TRBV20-1 and TRBJ2-2; no definite D call. CDR3 length: 13 amino acids. V dropped 2 bases and J dropped 7 bases, with 11 bases sitting between them. Looked up from germline, CDR1 is DFQATT and CDR2 is SNEGSKA (reference sequence). The chain's CDR3 is CSARIGNDGELFF. The CDR3 bases are TGCAGTGCTAGAATAGGGAACGACGGGGAGCTGTTTTTT.

For this clonotype: For a library built for alpha chains, this beta chain is a stray read; little rests on its size. The DNA for the CDR3 is TGCGCCAGCAGGGGGACAGGGCCCCTGCCTTTCTTT. As protein: CASRGTGPLPFF. The J gene is TRBJ1-1, the V gene TRBV10-2, with 9 bases matching TRBD1. The trim removed 6 bases at V and 12 bases at J, leaving 8 bases unmatched. The CDR3 sequence is 12 residues long. Germline CDR1 reads WSHSY; CDR2 reads SAAADI.

Points on this clonotype: Found in a library prepared for alpha chains, this beta chain is an off-target read, and its abundance has little meaning. The rearrangement links TRBV10-3 to TRBJ1-1, with 8 bases matching TRBD1. Losses at the gene ends were 11 bases for V and 4 bases for J; bases not matched to a gene: 9. This CDR3 contains 13 residues. Germline CDR1 ENHRY, CDR2 SYGVKD. CDR3: CARTGQGGTEAFF. The DNA for the CDR3 is TGTGCCCGGACCGGACAGGGAGGCACTGAAGCTTTCTTT.

In the case of this clonotype: Because the library targeted alpha chains, this beta chain is an off-target read whose size means little. This chain connects TRBV12-3 or TRBV12-4 to TRBJ1-2, with TRBD1 identical over 9 bases. V was pared by 1 base and J by 7 bases, with 4 bases of the junction left unmatched. This CDR3 spans 14 amino acids. The CDR3 loop reads CASSLDRGQGGYTF. DNA of the CDR3: TGTGCCAGCAGTTTAGACAGGGGGCAGGGTGGCTACACCTTC.

Points on this clonotype: Being off target in a library aimed at alpha chains, this beta chain has a size of little meaning. The chain links TRBV12-3 or TRBV12-4 to TRBJ2-2; D perhaps matches TRBD2 (5 bases). There are 14 residues in the CDR3. V gave up 5 bases and J gave up 1 base, with 8 bases separating them. The CDR3 region has the DNA TGTGCCAGCAGTCCTGGAGGGAACACCGGGGAGCTGTTTTTT. Residues: CASSPGGNTGELFF.

As regards this clonotype: Because the library targeted alpha chains, this beta chain is an off-target read whose size means little. This chain connects TRBV29-1 to TRBJ2-3, with unresolved D. The germline CDR1 and CDR2 sequences are SQVTM and ANQGSEA. The CDR3 totals 14 residues. The V and J ends lost 6 bases and 0 bases respectively, with 13 bases between them. CDR3 protein: CSVPTPGSTDTQYF. The CDR3 DNA reads as TGCAGCGTCCCGACTCCCGGGAGCACAGATACGCAGTATTTT.

With regard to this clonotype: This beta chain slipped into a library made for alpha chains as a stray read, so its size is not meaningful. V usage is TRBV6-6 and J usage is TRBJ2-1, with D tentatively TRBD2 (5 bases). Germline-derived CDR1 and CDR2 are MNHNY and SVGAGI (reference sequence). The CDR3 contains 11 residues. Trimming removed 11 bases from V and 7 bases from J, with 12 bases in between. The CDR3 is CALTRGNEQFF. The CDR3 region has the DNA TGTGCCCTAACTCGGGGAAATGAGCAGTTCTTC.

About this clonotype itself: This beta chain is a stray read from a library made for alpha chains; its abundance is not meaningful. V gene TRBV30 combines with J gene TRBJ1-6, with D unresolved. The germline CDR1 and CDR2 sequences are GTSNPN and SVGIG (reference sequence). The CDR3 is made up of 12 amino acids. Trimming removed 5 bases at V and 7 bases at J, with 9 bases between. CDR3 amino acids: CAWRHGNSPLHF. The CDR3 DNA is TGTGCCTGGCGACATGGAAATTCACCCCTCCACTTT.

Worth noting for this clonotype: Since the library was made to target alpha chains, this beta chain is a stray read and its abundance is not meaningful. The V gene is TRBV20-1, the J gene TRBJ2-7, with 8 positions matching TRBD2. The length of the CDR3 is 14 residues. CDR1 and CDR2 (germline): DFQATT, SNEGSKA (reference sequence). Trimming cost V 6 bases and J 3 bases; bases outside gene matches: 10. The CDR3, as DNA: TGCAGTGCAACCTGGACGGGAGGGAGCTACGAGCAGTACTTC. This encodes CSATWTGGSYEQYF.

A remark on this clonotype: In a library made to pick up alpha chains, this beta chain is a stray read with a size that means little. This chain links TRBV6-4 with TRBJ2-3; 8 bases are a match to TRBD1. Trimming took 9 bases from V and 7 from J; bases not matched to a gene: 9. The V gene's germline CDR1 is MRHNA and CDR2 SNTAGT. The CDR3 contains 13 residues. The CDR3 here is CASTDRAGNTQYF. For the CDR3, the DNA is TGTGCCAGTACGGACAGGGCTGGGAATACGCAGTATTTT.

A few counts support this clonotype. Being off target in a library aimed at alpha chains, this beta chain has a size of little meaning. This chain links TRBV20-1 with TRBJ2-7; 10 nucleotides match TRBD1. J gave up 2 bases and V 3 bases, and 4 bases lay outside the gene matches. Germline V lookup: CDR1 DFQATT, CDR2 SNEGSKA (reference sequence). This CDR3 has 14 residues. The CDR3 bases are TGCAGTGCTAGTGGGACAGGGGAGGCCTACGAGCAGTACTTC. This translates into CSASGTGEAYEQYF.

This clonotype was detected a few times. The library was built for alpha chains, so this beta chain is an off-target read and its size means little. The chain combines TRBV5-1 with TRBJ2-1; D possibly corresponds to TRBD1 (6 bases). The CDR3 consists of 13 residues. Germline CDR1 is SGHRS and CDR2 is YFSETQ. V lost 4 bases to trimming and J lost 5 bases, with 10 bases between them. This CDR3 reads CASSLDSNNEQFF. The CDR3 DNA reads TGCGCCAGCAGCCTGGACAGTAACAATGAGCAGTTCTTC.

On this clonotype: This beta chain turned up in a library designed for alpha chains; as an off-target read, its abundance says little. The rearrangement joins TRBV19 to TRBJ1-3; possibly TRBD1 for D (5 bases). The CDR3 runs 13 residues. Germline CDR1 reads LNHDA; CDR2 reads SQIVND (reference sequence). Trimming shortened V by 8 bases and J by 4 bases, and 12 bases separated the two germline ends. Here the CDR3 reads CASGQGRGNTIYF. CDR3 in DNA: TGTGCCAGTGGGCAGGGAAGGGGAAACACCATATATTTT.

About this clonotype itself: A junction end diverges from the germline sequence, so it may reflect a read error. Found in a library prepared for alpha chains, this beta chain is an off-target read, and its abundance has little meaning. This sequence joins TRBV29-1 and TRBJ1-2; perhaps TRBD1 as D (5 bases). The CDR3 consists of 15 residues. Germline V gives CDR1 SQVTM, CDR2 ANQGSEA. The CDR3 DNA follows: TGCAGCGCTGAAGTACTCCCAGGAGGGGACTATGGCTACACCTTC. Translation: CSAEVLPGGDYGYTF.

Concerning this clonotype itself: This beta chain lies outside the target of a library built for alpha chains; its clone size means little. V gene TRBV30 combines with J gene TRBJ2-7; no definite D call. Germline CDR1 reads GTSNPN; CDR2 reads SVGIG (reference sequence). V lost 0 bases, J lost 2 bases, and 5 bases lay in between. The CDR3 runs 12 residues. CDR3 protein: CAWSVGPYEQYF. The CDR3 DNA reads TGTGCCTGGAGTGTAGGTCCCTACGAGCAGTACTTC.

A word on this clonotype: This beta chain turned up in a library designed for alpha chains; as an off-target read, its abundance says little. This chain uses TRBV7-9 with TRBJ2-1; D is ambiguous. V lost 0 bases and J lost 13, with 13 bases in between. This CDR3 spans 13 amino acids. Germline V gene data show CDR1 as SEHNR and CDR2 as FQNEAQ (reference sequence). In nucleotides, the CDR3 is TGTGCCAGCAGCTTAGCGCCGTCGGTATCCCAGTTCTTC. It specifies CASSLAPSVSQFF.

On this clonotype: With the library built for alpha chains, this beta chain is off target and its frequency is not meaningful. J is TRBJ2-3 and V is TRBV6-1; D not resolved. The CDR3 spans 14 residues. The V and J ends lost 8 bases and 0 bases respectively, with 12 bases between them. CDR1 is MNHNS and CDR2 is SASEGT in the germline V gene. CDR3 region: CASPRTGSTDTQYF. CDR3 nucleotide sequence: TGTGCCAGCCCCCGGACCGGGAGCACAGATACGCAGTATTTT.

Concerning this clonotype: This beta chain lies outside the target of a library built for alpha chains; its clone size means little. The chain uses TRBV5-1 and TRBJ1-4; D perhaps matches TRBD1 (5 bases). Germline CDR1 SGHRS, CDR2 YFSETQ. This CDR3 contains 14 residues. V was pared by 4 bases and J by 0 bases, with 7 bases between. CDR3 sequence reads: CASSAGPTNEKLFF. The CDR3 DNA sequence: TGCGCCAGCAGCGCGGGACCAACTAATGAAAAACTGTTTTTT.

For this clonotype: This beta chain was picked up by a library intended for alpha chains and is off target, so its count carries little meaning. This sequence joins TRBV20-1 and TRBJ2-1; D could derive from TRBD1 or TRBD2 (5 bases each). V lost 6 bases and J lost 8, with 17 bases in between. CDR3 size: 13 residues. Germline CDR1 and CDR2: DFQATT and SNEGSKA (reference sequence). The CDR3 sequence: CSALEGSVDEQFF. CDR3 DNA: TGCAGTGCCCTAGAGGGGAGCGTGGATGAGCAGTTCTTC.